This T cell receptor beta chain was found in a study of tumor-infiltrating lymphocytes in oesophageal squamous cell carcinoma. Unmatched junction bases numbered 5, after V lost 5 bases and J lost 7 bases. The CDR3 has 15 amino acids. Each CDR3 protein gets one entry after TCRdb re-called the PCR reads with MiXCR. The repertoire consists of 15,000 to 20,000 distinct CDR3 sequences, with about 40% occurring once and the leading ten covering around 40%. The sample taken for sequencing was blood. The chain joins TRBV12-3 or TRBV12-4 to TRBJ2-3; TRBD2 matches at 14 bases. The TCR comes from a female donor with esophageal squamous cell carcinoma. The CDR3 sequence: CASSQTSGGANTQYF. The CDR3 nucleotides are TGTGCCAGCAGTCAGACTAGCGGGGGGGCTAATACGCAGTATTTT.